Listed here are 2 T cell receptor beta chains from one sample, sequenced in a study of cytomegalovirus exposure and HLA in healthy donors. The PCR ran on 60 Vbeta and 13 Jbeta primers. Libraries were prepared by immunoSEQ multiplex PCR; TCRdb keeps only in-frame clonotypes and omits some of them. Among about 100,000 clones, about 83% were seen once, and the ten largest hold more than 4.5%. The source material was PBMCs. These receptors were taken from a female donor in good health and CMV-seropositive.

The chain carries TRBV7-3 and TRBJ1-2, with D possibly matching TRBD1 (6 bases). Deletions cut 2 bases from V and 0 bases from J, with 10 bases between. The CDR3 covers 15 residues. The germline V gene has CDR1 SGHTA and CDR2 FQGTGA. The CDR3 bases are TGTGCCAGCAGCTTATACGCAGGGGCTAACTATGGCTACACCTTC. Translation gives CASSLYAGANYGYTF.

V gene TRBV25-1 combines with J gene TRBJ1-2; unclear D gene. Trimming stripped 5 bases from V and 4 bases from J, with 5 bases between. The CDR3 spans 11 residues. Germline assignment: CDR1 MGHDK and CDR2 SYGVNS. DNA of the CDR3: TGTGCCAGCAGTCAGTCCTATGGCTACACCTTC. Its protein product is CASSQSYGYTF.